One sample yielded the 15 T cell receptor beta chains listed below, sequenced in a study of T cells in Graves' hyperthyroidism and ophthalmopathy. From RNA transcripts, TCR beta CDR3 regions were amplified. First-round RT-PCR of the TCR CDR3 relied on the HTBI primer set. Via MiXCR, TCRdb re-called the multiplex PCR reads, giving one row per CDR3 protein. The sample holds 660,000 or so distinct CDR3 sequences, about 45% seen once. Sequenced sample: peripheral blood or thyroid tissue (not recorded which). The receptors here all came from an adult man with Graves' disease, either hyperthyroidism or ophthalmopathy (not recorded which).

This chain uses TRBV29-1 with TRBJ1-2; a weak D match, TRBD1 (6 bases). CDR3 length equals 13 residues. V shed 7 bases and J shed 5 bases, with 17 bases lying between them. Germline-derived CDR1 and CDR2 are SQVTM and ANQGSEA. CDR3 amino acids: CSGGQRGKYGYTF. CDR3 DNA: TGCAGCGGAGGACAGAGGGGAAAGTATGGCTACACCTTC.

This clonotype was counted ten times or more. This CDR3 is CASSQFGQHSNQPQHF. In DNA, the CDR3 is TGTGCCAGCAGTCAATTTGGTCAGCATAGCAATCAGCCCCAGCATTTT. The V gene is TRBV2, the J gene TRBJ1-5, with unresolved D. Deletions cut 5 bases from V and 0 bases from J, with 14 bases between. The CDR3 consists of 16 residues. The germline CDR1 and CDR2 sequences are SNHLY and FYNNEI.

The CDR3 reads CAISDPGTDNSPLHF. CDR3 nucleotides: TGTGCCATCAGTGACCCAGGGACGGATAATTCACCCCTCCACTTT. The chain is built from TRBV10-3 and TRBJ1-6, with D tentatively TRBD1 (5 bases). CDR1 ENHRY and CDR2 SYGVKD come from the germline V gene. V lost 3 bases and J lost 5, with 11 bases in between. There are 15 residues in the CDR3.

Worth noting for this clonotype: One end of the junction is discordant with germline, which a read error may explain. J is TRBJ1-6 and V is TRBV11-2, with D possibly matching TRBD1 (6 bases). The CDR3 consists of 15 residues. Germline V gene sequence: CDR1 SGHAT, CDR2 FQNNGV. The CDR3 DNA reads as TGTGCCAGCGGCTTCCTCTCGGGGGCGGCGTCACCCCTCCACTTT. Protein product: CASGFLSGAASPLHF.

This clonotype turned up a few times. V usage is TRBV11-2 and J usage is TRBJ2-5; 12 nucleotides agree with TRBD2. Trimming removed 2 bases from V and 1 base from J; junction bases left unmatched: 5. Germline V gene lookup returns CDR1 SGHAT and CDR2 FQNNGV. The CDR3 runs 17 residues. The CDR3 sequence: CASSLQLAGGTQETQYF. The DNA of the CDR3 is TGTGCCAGCAGCTTACAACTAGCGGGGGGTACCCAAGAGACCCAGTACTTC.

This clonotype appeared many times. The rearrangement joins TRBV7-9 to TRBJ2-5; no clear D. Trimming took off 2 bases at V and 5 bases at J, with 12 bases between the two ends. Germline V gene lookup returns CDR1 SEHNR and CDR2 FQNEAQ (reference sequence). The CDR3 spans 14 residues. The CDR3 loop is CASSLPLSWETQYF. CDR3 nucleotide sequence: TGTGCCAGCAGCTTACCTCTTAGCTGGGAGACCCAGTACTTC.

CDR3 sequence reads: CATSKPTGVASPLHF. In DNA form, the CDR3 reads TGTGCCACCAGCAAACCGACAGGGGTAGCATCACCCCTCCACTTT. The chain combines TRBV15 with TRBJ1-6; 8 positions agree with TRBD1. The CDR3 loop spans 15 amino acids. The trim removed 4 bases at V and 10 bases at J, leaving 9 bases unmatched. Germline lookup yields CDR1 LNHNV and CDR2 YYDKDF (reference sequence).

This sequence joins TRBV19 and TRBJ1-1; D is perhaps TRBD1 (5 bases). The V and J ends lost 9 bases and 4 bases respectively, with 21 bases between them. CDR1 is LNHDA and CDR2 is SQIVND in the germline V gene (reference sequence). The CDR3 loop spans 15 amino acids. Written as DNA, the CDR3 is TGTGCCAGCAGCTTGGCAGGGCGGGGCCTCACTGAAGCTTTCTTT. Protein product: CASSLAGRGLTEAFF. The full variable domain, rest sourced from reference TRBV19 and TRBJ1-1, is DGGITQSPKYLFRKEGQNVTLSCEQNLNHDAMYWYRQDPGQGLRLIYYSQIVNDFQKGDIAEGYSVSREKKESFPLTVTSAQKNPTAFYLCASSLAGRGLTEAFFGQGTRLTVV.

This clonotype was observed at least ten times. This chain connects TRBV25-1 to TRBJ1-1; a possible D gene is TRBD1 (5 bases). Germline V CDR1 and CDR2: MGHDK, SYGVNS. This CDR3 contains 15 residues. V lost 1 base and J lost 1, with 10 bases in between. The CDR3 bases are TGTGCCAGCAGTGAATGGGGGGGAGGGAACACTGAAGCTTTCTTT. Its translation is CASSEWGGGNTEAFF.

As for this clonotype: With a much larger clone just one base away, this may be a read error. The CDR3 does not close with the conserved phenylalanine or tryptophan, likely indicating a read error. The V gene is TRBV29-1, the J gene TRBJ1-1; 9 bases match TRBD1. The V segment lost 6 bases and the J segment 3 bases; nucleotides outside the gene matches: 5. The CDR3 loop spans 13 amino acids. The germline V gene has CDR1 SQVTM and CDR2 ANQGSEA. CDR3 nucleotide sequence: TGCAGCGTGGCAAGACAGGGGGACACTGAAGCTTTCTCT. Translation gives CSVARQGDTEAFS.

The chain links TRBV7-6 to TRBJ1-6; no clear D. The CDR3 has 13 amino acids. Trimming removed 6 bases from V and 2 bases from J, with 5 bases in between. Germline CDR1 and CDR2: SGHVS and FNYEAQ. In DNA, the CDR3 is TGTGCCAGCAGGGGCACCTATAATTCACCCCTCCACTTT. Its protein product is CASRGTYNSPLHF.

In the case of this clonotype: A clone one base away is much larger, so this may be a read error. The chain is built from TRBV29-1 and TRBJ2-7, with D unclear. This CDR3 region has 12 residues. In germline, CDR1 is SQVTM, CDR2 ANQGSEA. The germline V and J ends were trimmed by 5 bases and 2 bases, with 10 bases remaining between them. This CDR3 reads CSVLQAPYEQYF. DNA of the CDR3: TGCAGCGTTCTCCAGGCCCCCTACGAGCAGTACTTC.

V and J are TRBV7-6 and TRBJ2-2; 8 positions agree with TRBD1. The CDR3 is made up of 16 amino acids. The V gene's germline CDR1 is SGHVS and CDR2 FNYEAQ. The junction had 4 bases not matched to a gene; V was cut back by 1 base and J by 3 bases. DNA for the CDR3: TGTGCCAGCAGCTTAGGTTGGACAGGGCACACCGGGGAGCTGTTTTTT. It is translated as CASSLGWTGHTGELFF.

The chain has TRBV5-4 and TRBJ2-5; perhaps D is TRBD1 or TRBD2 (6 bases each). Trimming removed 4 bases at V and 4 bases at J, with 17 bases between. The CDR3 loop spans 15 amino acids. CDR1 is SGHNT, CDR2 YYREEE, per germline (reference sequence). The CDR3 is CASSQGGGSGETQYF. In nucleotides, the CDR3 is TGTGCCAGCAGCCAAGGGGGAGGATCGGGAGAGACCCAGTACTTC.

The rearrangement uses TRBV12-3 or TRBV12-4 and TRBJ1-1, with TRBD1 identical over 8 bases. This CDR3 region has 14 residues. J gave up 2 bases and V 6 bases, and 5 bases lay outside the gene matches. CDR3 in DNA: TGTGCCAGCAGGAGGGGACAGGCCAACACTGAAGCTTTCTTT. This sequence encodes CASRRGQANTEAFF.